The 9 T cell receptor beta chains given below trace back to one sample, sequenced in a study of vaccination effects on CD4 cells after COVID-19. These receptors' targets are unknown. Clones were sequenced by immunoSEQ multiplex PCR, and TCRdb holds only the in-frame ones, with some missing. The table records fewer than 60,000 clones, under 85% of them present only once. A 10-day culture period preceded the isolation of CD4+ T cells. Each participant was given two doses of one vaccine (BNT162b2 or mRNA-1273). Sequenced material: CD4+ T cells from PBMCs cultured without peptide, taken after COVID-19 vaccination. Source of these receptors: a human donor who received a COVID-19 vaccine.

In regard to this clone: The same CDR3 can be traced to other DNA sequences in this sample. J is TRBJ1-6 and V is TRBV14; D might be TRBD1 (5 bases). V was shortened by 1 base and J by 7 bases, with 11 bases between the two germline ends. In germline, CDR1 is SGHDN, CDR2 FVKESK. This CDR3 is 15 amino acids long. DNA of the CDR3: TGTGCCAGCAGCCAAGGGTCAGGGCAGAATTCACCCCTCCACTTT. Translation: CASSQGSGQNSPLHF.

The chain links TRBV5-1 to TRBJ2-7; TRBD1 matches at 8 bases. Germline values: CDR1 SGHRS, CDR2 YFSETQ. Germline trimming cut 4 bases from V and 7 bases from J; bases unmatched to any gene: 19. The CDR3 is 17 residues long. Here the CDR3 DNA reads TGCGCCAGCAGCCCACACCCCGGGACAGGAAAAGCGGGTGAGCAGTACTTC. It yields the protein CASSPHPGTGKAGEQYF. The variable domain in full, with the rest retrieved from reference TRBV5-1 and TRBJ2-7, is KAGVTQTPRYLIKTRGQQVTLSCSPISGHRSVSWYQQTPGQGLQFLFEYFSETQRNKGNFPGRFSGRQFSNSRSEMNVSTLELGDSALYLCASSPHPGTGKAGEQYFGPGTRLTVT.

V and J are TRBV30 and TRBJ1-1; no firm D call. The CDR3 loop spans 10 amino acids. Germline-derived CDR1 and CDR2 are GTSNPN and SVGIG (reference sequence). V lost 7 bases and J lost 7, with 10 bases in between. The CDR3 sequence is CAYGRVEAFF. For the CDR3, the DNA is TGTGCCTACGGACGGGTTGAAGCTTTCTTT.

This chain connects TRBV6-5 to TRBJ1-2; D perhaps matches TRBD1 (6 bases). CDR3 length: 14 amino acids. Trimming removed 6 bases at V and 1 base at J, with 12 bases between. Germline values: CDR1 MNHEY, CDR2 SVGAGI. The CDR3 bases are TGTGCCAGCAGCCGACCAGGGGTTAACTATGGCTACACCTTC. This encodes CASSRPGVNYGYTF.

The V call is TRBV3-1 (or the pseudogene TRBV3-2), the J call TRBJ1-5, with D perhaps matching TRBD1 (5 bases). V was clipped by 2 bases and J by 5 bases, with 7 bases between them. CDR1 is LGHDT, CDR2 YNNKEL, per germline (reference sequence). This CDR3 has 13 residues. This chain's CDR3 is CASSQTRDQPQHF. CDR3 nucleotides: TGTGCCAGCAGCCAAACCAGGGATCAGCCCCAGCATTTT.

The V and J genes are TRBV5-5 and TRBJ1-2, with D tentatively TRBD1 (6 bases). Germline V gene sequence: CDR1 SGHKS, CDR2 YYEKEE (reference sequence). The CDR3 contains 16 residues. V was shortened by 2 bases and J by 5 bases, with 19 bases between the two germline ends. The CDR3 DNA reads as TGTGCCAGCAGCTTAGGGTATGCAGGGGCGTTTTATGGCTACACCTTC. Translation gives CASSLGYAGAFYGYTF.

This rearrangement joins TRBV5-6 to TRBJ2-7; 9 positions match TRBD1. The CDR3 covers 15 residues. V shed 1 base, J shed 5 bases, and the junction held 7 bases outside the gene matches. Germline CDR1 and CDR2: SGHDT and YYEEEE. CDR3 sequence (DNA): TGTGCCAGCAGCTTGTACAGGGGGCGAGTAAACGAGCAGTACTTC. Amino acids: CASSLYRGRVNEQYF.

V gene TRBV28 combines with J gene TRBJ2-1, with D unresolved. The CDR3 covers 10 residues. The V end was cut by 2 bases, the J end by 7 bases, with 0 bases between. The germline gives CDR1 MDHEN, CDR2 SYDVKM. The CDR3 DNA sequence: TGTGCCAGCAGTTTAAATGAGCAGTTCTTC. Protein: CASSLNEQFF.

The chain carries TRBV18 and TRBJ2-7; D might be TRBD1 (5 bases). The CDR3 runs to 14 residues. The V gene lost 3 bases and the J gene lost 7 bases, with 16 bases spanning the gap. Germline V gene lookup returns CDR1 KGHSH and CDR2 LQKENI. The CDR3 region has the DNA TGTGCCAGCTCACCCGGGCCAGGGCAACGAGAGCAGTACTTC. It yields the protein CASSPGPGQREQYF.